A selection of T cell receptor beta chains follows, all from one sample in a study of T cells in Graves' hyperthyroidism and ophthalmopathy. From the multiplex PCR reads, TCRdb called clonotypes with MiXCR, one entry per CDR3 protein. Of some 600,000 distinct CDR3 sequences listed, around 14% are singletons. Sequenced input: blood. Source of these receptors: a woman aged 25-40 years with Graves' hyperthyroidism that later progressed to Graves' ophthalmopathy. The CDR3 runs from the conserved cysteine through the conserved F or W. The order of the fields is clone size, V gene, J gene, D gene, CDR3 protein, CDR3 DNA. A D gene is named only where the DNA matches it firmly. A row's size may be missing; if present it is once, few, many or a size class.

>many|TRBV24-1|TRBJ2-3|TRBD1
CATSTPGQGLTDTQYF
TGTGCCACCAGTACCCCGGGACAGGGACTCACAGATACGCAGTATTTT
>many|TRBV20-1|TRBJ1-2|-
CSARVDGYTF
TGCAGTGCTAGAGTCGATGGCTACACCTTC
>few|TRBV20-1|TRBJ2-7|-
CSARTGGLAEQYF
TGCAGTGCTAGGACCGGGGGTCTCGCCGAGCAGTACTTC
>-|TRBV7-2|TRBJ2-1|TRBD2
CASSLNSGGLGNEQFF
TGTGCCAGCAGCTTAAACTCGGGAGGTCTCGGCAATGAGCAGTTCTTC
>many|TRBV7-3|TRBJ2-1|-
CASSPGGAGLGNEQFF
TGTGCCAGCAGCCCAGGGGGGGCGGGATTGGGCAATGAGCAGTTCTTC
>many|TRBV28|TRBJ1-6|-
CASLALGTPLHF
TGTGCCAGCCTGGCCTTGGGAACACCCCTCCACTTT
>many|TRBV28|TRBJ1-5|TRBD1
CASSFEGAYQPQHF
TGTGCCAGCAGTTTCGAGGGGGCCTATCAGCCCCAGCATTTT
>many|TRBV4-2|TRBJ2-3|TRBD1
CASSWKTGGTDTQYF
TGTGCCAGCAGCTGGAAGACAGGGGGCACAGATACGCAGTATTTT
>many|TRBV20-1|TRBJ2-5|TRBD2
CSARLADLAETQYF
TGCAGTGCCAGACTAGCGGACCTCGCCGAGACCCAGTACTTC
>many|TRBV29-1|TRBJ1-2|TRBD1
CSVEEGADGYTF
TGCAGCGTTGAGGAGGGGGCTGATGGCTACACCTTC
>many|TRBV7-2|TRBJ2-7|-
CASTDFRSTYEQYF
TGTGCCAGCACCGACTTTCGGTCCACCTACGAGCAGTACTTC
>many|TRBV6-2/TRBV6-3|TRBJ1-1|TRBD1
CASRGQGSTEAFF
TGTGCCAGCCGAGGACAGGGAAGCACTGAAGCTTTCTTT
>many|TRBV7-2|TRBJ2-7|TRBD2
CASSLAVGGGAEQYF
TGTGCCAGCAGCTTAGCAGTGGGCGGGGGGGCCGAGCAGTACTTC
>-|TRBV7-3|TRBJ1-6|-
CASSLMVGDNSPLHF
TGTGCCAGCAGCTTAATGGTAGGGGATAATTCACCCCTCCACTTT
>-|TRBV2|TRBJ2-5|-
CASRRSTTQETQYF
TGTGCCAGCCGGAGGTCGACTACGCAAGAGACCCAGTACTTC
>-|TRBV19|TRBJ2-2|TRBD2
CASTGGRFNTGELFF
TGTGCCAGTACGGGCGGGAGGTTTAACACCGGGGAGCTGTTTTTT
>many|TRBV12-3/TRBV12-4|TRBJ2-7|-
CASSSDEGYAYEQYF
TGTGCCAGCAGTTCTGACGAGGGCTACGCCTACGAGCAGTACTTC
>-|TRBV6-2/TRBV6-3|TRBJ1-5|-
CASSYAVGDQPQHF
TGTGCCAGCAGTTACGCGGTAGGGGATCAGCCCCAGCATTTT
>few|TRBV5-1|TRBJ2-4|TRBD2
CASSSGLAGGLAKNIQYF
TGCGCCAGCAGCTCCGGACTAGCGGGAGGCCTAGCCAAAAACATTCAGTACTTC
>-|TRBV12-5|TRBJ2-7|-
CASGPSGGPNEQYF
TGTGCTAGTGGTCCCTCCGGGGGTCCCAACGAGCAGTACTTC
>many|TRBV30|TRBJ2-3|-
CAWSEGAFTDTQYF
TGTGCCTGGAGTGAAGGGGCATTCACAGATACGCAGTATTTT
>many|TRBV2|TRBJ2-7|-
CASSEARGGVHEQYF
TGTGCCAGCAGTGAAGCGCGAGGGGGAGTCCACGAGCAGTACTTC
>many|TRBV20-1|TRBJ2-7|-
CSARPLEQYF
TGCAGTGCTAGACCCCTGGAGCAGTACTTC
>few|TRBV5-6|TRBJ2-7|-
CASSFISYEQYF
TGTGCCAGCAGCTTCATCTCCTACGAGCAGTACTTC
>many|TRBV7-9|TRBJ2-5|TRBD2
CASSLVAGLQETQYF
TGTGCCAGCAGCTTAGTAGCGGGCTTACAAGAGACCCAGTACTTC
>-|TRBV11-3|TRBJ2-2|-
CASSLPAAGELFF
TGTGCCAGCAGCTTACCCGCCGCCGGGGAGCTGTTTTTT
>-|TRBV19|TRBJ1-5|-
CASTAQNSNQPQHF
TGTGCCAGTACCGCCCAAAATAGCAATCAGCCCCAGCATTTT
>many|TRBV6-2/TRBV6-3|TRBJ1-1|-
CASTLLGTEWTEAFF
TGTGCCAGCACCCTCCTCGGGACCGAGTGGACTGAAGCTTTCTTT
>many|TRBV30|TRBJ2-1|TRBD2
CAWSRTSAEQFF
TGTGCCTGGAGTCGGACTAGCGCCGAGCAGTTCTTC
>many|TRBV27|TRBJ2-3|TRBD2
CASSRGVAGGYTDTQYF
TGTGCCAGCAGTCGTGGGGTAGCGGGAGGATACACAGATACGCAGTATTTT
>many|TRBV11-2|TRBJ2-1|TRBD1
CASSLEGIGTGEQFF
TGTGCCAGCAGCTTAGAAGGGATCGGGACAGGAGAGCAGTTCTTC
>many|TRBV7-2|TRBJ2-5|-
CASSPALLETGETQYF
TGTGCCAGCAGCCCGGCTTTGCTGGAGACCGGGGAGACCCAGTACTTC
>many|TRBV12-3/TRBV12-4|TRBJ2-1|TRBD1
CASSPTGGGSYNEQFF
TGTGCCAGCAGCCCGACAGGGGGCGGGTCCTACAATGAGCAGTTCTTC
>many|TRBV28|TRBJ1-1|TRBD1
CASRDRGWGTEAFF
TGTGCCAGCAGGGACAGGGGGTGGGGCACTGAAGCTTTCTTT
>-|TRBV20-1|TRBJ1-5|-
CSGGGFNQPQHF
TGCAGTGGAGGAGGGTTCAATCAGCCCCAGCATTTT
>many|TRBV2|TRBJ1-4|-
CASSSGAATNEKLFF
TGTGCCAGCAGCTCGGGAGCTGCAACTAATGAAAAACTGTTTTTT
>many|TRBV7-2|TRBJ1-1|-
CASSLNQGIEAFF
TGTGCCAGCAGCTTAAATCAGGGGATTGAAGCTTTCTTT
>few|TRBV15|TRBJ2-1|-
CATSRPEPGNEQFF
TGTGCCACCAGCAGACCGGAACCCGGAAATGAGCAGTTCTTC
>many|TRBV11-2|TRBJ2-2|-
CASSLQTLGGELFF
TGTGCCAGCAGCCTCCAGACTCTCGGCGGGGAGCTGTTTTTT
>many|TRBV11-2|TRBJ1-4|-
CASSFVPGTLGLFF
TGTGCCAGCAGCTTTGTGCCAGGGACCCTTGGACTGTTTTTT
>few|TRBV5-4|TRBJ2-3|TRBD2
CASSLGVAGSGDTQYF
TGTGCCAGCAGCTTGGGGGTAGCGGGTAGTGGAGATACGCAGTATTTT
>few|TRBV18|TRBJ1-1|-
CASSPPFTPEAFF
TGTGCCAGCTCACCACCTTTTACCCCTGAAGCTTTCTTT
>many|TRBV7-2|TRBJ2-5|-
CASSQYTVGETQYF
TGTGCCAGCAGCCAGTACACCGTAGGGGAGACCCAGTACTTC
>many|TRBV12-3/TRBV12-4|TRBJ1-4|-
CASRLREKLFF
TGTGCCAGCAGGCTCCGGGAAAAACTGTTTTTT
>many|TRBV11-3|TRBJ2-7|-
CASSLSGQGAYEQYF
TGTGCCAGCAGCTTGTCGGGGCAGGGCGCGTACGAGCAGTACTTC
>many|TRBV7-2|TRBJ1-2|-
CASSDQGNVYYGYTF
TGTGCCAGCAGCGACCAGGGAAATGTCTACTATGGCTACACCTTC